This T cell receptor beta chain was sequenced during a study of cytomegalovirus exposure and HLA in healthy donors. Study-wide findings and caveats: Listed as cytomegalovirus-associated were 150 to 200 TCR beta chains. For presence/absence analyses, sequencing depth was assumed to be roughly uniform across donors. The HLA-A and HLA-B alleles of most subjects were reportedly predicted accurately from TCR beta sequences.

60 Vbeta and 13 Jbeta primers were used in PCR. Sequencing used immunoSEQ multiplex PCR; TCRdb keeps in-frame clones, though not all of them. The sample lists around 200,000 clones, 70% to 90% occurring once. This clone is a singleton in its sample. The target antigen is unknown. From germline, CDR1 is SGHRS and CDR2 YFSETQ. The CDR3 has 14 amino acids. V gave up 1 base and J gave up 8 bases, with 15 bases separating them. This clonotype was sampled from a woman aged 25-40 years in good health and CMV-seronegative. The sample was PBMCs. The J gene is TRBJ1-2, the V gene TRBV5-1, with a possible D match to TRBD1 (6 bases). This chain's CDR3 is CASSLTVGAPGYTF. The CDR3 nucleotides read TGCGCCAGCAGCTTGACTGTGGGGGCGCCCGGCTACACCTTC.